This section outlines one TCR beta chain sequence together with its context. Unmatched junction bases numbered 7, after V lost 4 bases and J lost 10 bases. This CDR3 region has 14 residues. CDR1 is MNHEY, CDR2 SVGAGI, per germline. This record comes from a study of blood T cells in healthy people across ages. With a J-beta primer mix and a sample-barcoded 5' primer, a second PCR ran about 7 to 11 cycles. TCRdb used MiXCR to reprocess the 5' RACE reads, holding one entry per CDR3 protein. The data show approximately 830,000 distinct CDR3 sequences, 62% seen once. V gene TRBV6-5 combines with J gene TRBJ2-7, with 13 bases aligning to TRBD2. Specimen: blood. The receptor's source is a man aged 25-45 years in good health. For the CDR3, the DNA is TGTGCCAGCAGTTTTGGACTAGCGGGGGTGCCCCAGTACTTC. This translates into CASSFGLAGVPQYF.